This T cell receptor beta chain was sequenced in a study of prognosis after radiotherapy for stage I lung cancer (dated by TCRdb to the early 2020s). The study in broad terms: Between early 2018 and 2019, 15 to 20 stage I NSCLC patients were enrolled in Nanjing, China. About 20% of the 19 patients developed distant metastases after SBRT, at a median of around seven months; the other 15 showed no significant progression. Peripheral blood TCR beta repertoires were profiled in stage I NSCLC patients before and after stereotactic body radiotherapy, and the repertoires were related to distant failure. All patients were considered medically inoperable, owing to comorbidities in more than 10 and refusal of surgery in about seven. Tumor histology was squamous cell carcinoma in 7 or 8 patients and adenocarcinoma in approximately 11. The study took one blood sample before SBRT and one after SBRT from each of roughly 20 patients and sequenced all 40 or so samples. SBRT was delivered in 3 to 5 fractions with a biologically effective dose of at least 100 Gy, and image-guided IMRT or VMAT was used for delivery. The cohort included about a dozen men and roughly six women, with a median age of roughly 74 years and a range of about 50 to 84 years. Stage I lung tumors that were newly diagnosed and primary were found in about 14 patients, while about five patients had oligometastatic NSCLC after surgical resection of the primary tumor. No patient received concurrent therapy alongside SBRT. General conclusions and limits of the study: The study was limited by the small cohort and short follow-up, and independent validation of the study findings is required. Tumor specificity of expanded TCR clones was not determined. TRBV and TRBJ usage frequencies reportedly differed by metastasis status, in two V genes at baseline and in nine V and two J genes after SBRT. A decrease in unique TCR clone counts was observed after SBRT (median roughly 10,000 before versus several thousand after; Wilcoxon paired P=0.011). Post-SBRT Shannon entropy and its change from baseline were lower in patients who developed distant metastases; baseline Shannon entropy was not associated with metastases. All reported P values were unadjusted for multiple comparisons.

All patients had node-negative disease on CT and PET/CT, and none had a history of other malignancies or had previously received chemotherapy or radiotherapy. About 6.4 milliliters of peripheral venous blood were drawn into EDTA tubes at each of two time points. PBMCs were isolated by Ficoll-Paque Plus density-gradient centrifugation. Immediately after collection, samples were stored at -80 degrees C until analysis. Two rounds of multiplex PCR were used to amplify the TCR beta CDR3 region from genomic DNA. In the first round of PCR, primers specific to each TRBV and TRBJ gene were used, and the primer sequences are filed in Chinese patent CN105087789A. Universal primers were used in the second PCR round. The Roche High Pure PCR Template Preparation Kit was used to extract genomic DNA from frozen PBMCs. Paired-end sequencing with 151 bp reads was performed on the libraries using an Illumina HiSeq 3000. In the paper's pipeline: CutAdapt was used to remove raw reads lacking the multiplex PCR primer sequences. High-quality paired reads were merged into contigs with PEAR. By alignment to reference sequences, MiXCR assigned TRB V, D and J gene segments to each contig. To remove sequencing errors, CDR3 sequences were clustered according to base quality and sequence similarity. Diversity was calculated as Shannon entropy divided by the natural log of the number of productive TCR sequences. One minus Shannon entropy divided by the natural log of the number of unique clonotypes was used as the definition of clonality. Using the Youden index from ROC curves, the researchers picked the repertoire-metric cut-offs for progression-free survival, and all analyses were carried out in R 3.5.3. TCRdb ran its own pipeline on the public reads, namely fastp trimming at Q25 and MiXCR clone calling, and kept in-frame beta chains. All rows with the same CDR3 protein become a single entry with the most common DNA and genes. These V and J calls rely on TCRdb rather than the paper's analysis. The sample profile shows 13,000 or so distinct CDR3 sequences; around half of them were found once. Of the sample, around 39% is held by the ten largest clones.

Of note for this clonotype: Its specific antigen is unknown. Per-base quality was not reported, and no clone a single base away is much larger than it.

V gives up 1 base and J gives up 2 bases, and the segment between their germline ends measures 2 bases. The CDR3 goes from the cysteine to the phenylalanine over 12 residues. The only DNA kept is the CDR3, 36 bases in frame from the first base. Reading the germline V gene gives CDR1 SGHRS and CDR2 YFSETQ. The chain uses TRBV5-1 and TRBJ2-3, with the D gene too uncertain to name. This sample comprised PBMCs, obtained before or after stereotactic body radiation therapy (not recorded which). This clonotype originated in a donor aged 50 or older with non-small cell lung cancer. The DNA reads TGCGCCAGCAGCTTGACCACAGATACGCAGTATTTT. This gives the protein CASSLTTDTQYF.